Below are 13 T cell receptor beta chains sequenced from a single sample in a study of blood T cell repertoires in COVID-19. The table came from immunoSEQ multiplex PCR; TCRdb's copy has only in-frame clones and leaves some out. The repertoire has approximately 200,000 clones, roughly 85% of them found once; the top ten carry 10% to 11%. The sample comprised peripheral blood. The receptors shown here come from a human donor with active or convalescent COVID-19. The donor label of this sample is uncertain.

The rearrangement links TRBV18 to TRBJ2-3, with 8 nucleotides matching TRBD2. V lost 3 bases, J lost 8 bases, and 1 base stayed unmatched. Per germline, CDR1 KGHSH and CDR2 LQKENI. The CDR3 covers 12 residues. For the CDR3, the DNA is TGTGCCAGCTCACCTCGGGAGGGTACGCAGTATTTT. Translated: CASSPREGTQYF.

V usage is TRBV5-8 and J usage is TRBJ2-3; no clear D gene. V was cut by 4 bases and J by 5 bases, with 5 bases left in between. The CDR3 sequence is 11 residues long. From germline, CDR1 is SGHTS and CDR2 YDEGEE. The CDR3 bases are TGTGCCAGCAGCCCGCGAGATACGCAGTATTTT. Translation: CASSPRDTQYF.

The chain recombines TRBV7-3 with TRBJ1-3; the D is unclear. Germline CDR1 reads SGHTA; CDR2 reads FQGTGA. CDR3 size: 15 residues. Trimming shortened V by 2 bases and J by 4 bases, and 12 bases separated the two germline ends. The DNA for the CDR3 is TGTGCCAGCAGCTTACAACCCTTTCTAGGAAACACCATATATTTT. As protein: CASSLQPFLGNTIYF.

J is TRBJ2-2 and V is TRBV13; TRBD1 agrees at 7 bases. This CDR3 has 15 residues. In germline, CDR1 is PRHDT, CDR2 FYEKMQ (reference sequence). V was pared by 5 bases and J by 5 bases, with 8 bases of the junction left unmatched. The CDR3 here is CASSPRQGGTGELFF. The CDR3 DNA reads TGTGCCAGCAGCCCCCGACAGGGTGGGACCGGGGAGCTGTTTTTT.

The V call is TRBV6-5, the J call TRBJ1-1, with a weak D call TRBD1 (6 bases). Germline CDR1 is MNHEY and CDR2 is SVGAGI. The CDR3 is 13 residues long. V was trimmed by 6 bases and J by 6 bases, leaving 14 bases between them. The CDR3 sequence is CASRGFGQPEAFF. CDR3 DNA sequence: TGTGCCAGCAGGGGGTTCGGACAGCCTGAAGCTTTCTTT.

The chain employs TRBV5-7 and TRBJ1-2, with 7 positions matching TRBD1. TRBV5-7 is given ORF status, its function remaining uncertain. CDR3 size: 15 residues. V lost 0 bases to trimming and J lost 5 bases; unmatched junction nucleotides: 7. CDR3 DNA: TGTGCCAGCAGCTTGGGACAGGGATATAGGTATGGCTACACCTTC. Its protein is CASSLGQGYRYGYTF.

Only one count was recorded for this clone. This chain uses TRBV4-2 with TRBJ2-3, with TRBD2 matching over 7 bases. This CDR3 has 16 amino acids. Germline values: CDR1 LGHNA, CDR2 YNFKEQ. Losses at the gene ends were 5 bases for V and 0 bases for J; bases not matched to a gene: 8. The chain's CDR3 is CASSAGARESTDTQYF. CDR3 DNA sequence: TGTGCCAGCAGCGCGGGAGCCAGGGAGAGCACAGATACGCAGTATTTT.

The rearrangement links TRBV6-5 to TRBJ1-3; 7 nucleotides match TRBD1. The V segment lost 8 bases and the J segment 3 bases; nucleotides outside the gene matches: 10. The CDR3 sequence is 15 residues long. Germline V gives CDR1 MNHEY, CDR2 SVGAGI. The CDR3 loop is CASSTGTVFGNTIYF. DNA for the CDR3: TGTGCCAGCTCTACCGGGACAGTATTTGGAAACACCATATATTTT.

The rearrangement joins TRBV7-9 to TRBJ1-1, with D possibly matching TRBD1 (6 bases). The CDR3 has 15 residues. CDR1 is SEHNR and CDR2 is FQNEAQ in the germline V gene (reference sequence). V was clipped by 5 bases and J by 5 bases, with 18 bases between them. As DNA, the CDR3 is TGTGCCAGCAGCACACAGGACAGCGGGAAGACTGAAGCTTTCTTT. Its translation is CASSTQDSGKTEAFF.

The chain employs TRBV28 and TRBJ2-7, with 8 nucleotides matching TRBD1. Germline CDR1 is MDHEN and CDR2 is SYDVKM. J gave up 4 bases and V 6 bases, and 5 bases lay outside the gene matches. This CDR3 contains 13 residues. The CDR3 is CASSPGQEYEQYF. The DNA of the CDR3 is TGTGCCAGCAGCCCGGGACAGGAGTACGAGCAGTACTTC.

The rearrangement links TRBV5-1 to TRBJ2-3; TRBD2 agrees at 16 bases. Germline V CDR1 and CDR2: SGHRS, YFSETQ. The CDR3 is made up of 20 amino acids. With 4 bases clipped from V and 4 bases from J, the junction kept 15 bases outside the gene matches. The CDR3 sequence is CASSPMPAGTSGRAADTQYF. The CDR3 DNA reads as TGCGCCAGCAGCCCAATGCCGGCCGGGACTAGCGGGAGGGCTGCAGATACGCAGTATTTT.

The rearrangement joins TRBV7-9 to TRBJ1-1; TRBD1 aligns across 7 bases. The CDR3 is 13 amino acids. V shed 4 bases, J shed 6 bases, and the junction held 5 bases outside the gene matches. Germline CDR1 and CDR2: SEHNR and FQNEAQ (reference sequence). The CDR3 here is CASSSNRGAEAFF. CDR3 bases: TGTGCCAGCAGCTCTAACAGGGGCGCTGAAGCTTTCTTT.

This rearrangement joins TRBV4-2 to TRBJ1-4, with D maybe TRBD1 (6 bases). CDR3 length: 17 amino acids. Germline V CDR1 and CDR2: LGHNA, YNFKEQ. V lost 4 bases and J 0 bases, leaving 15 bases between the germline ends. The CDR3 here is CASSLINRASTNEKLFF. The CDR3 DNA sequence: TGTGCCAGCAGCCTTATAAACAGGGCCTCAACTAATGAAAAACTGTTTTTT.